A selection of T cell receptor beta chains follows, all from one sample in a study of early T cells in non-severe SARS-CoV-2 infection. TCRdb reprocessed the 5' RACE reads with MiXCR, giving one entry per CDR3 protein. The data show more than 35,000 distinct CDR3 sequences, 5.8% seen once. What was sequenced was whole blood. These receptors all come from an adult who was a healthcare worker with PCR-confirmed SARS-CoV-2 infection or an uninfected control (not recorded which). The CDR3 runs from the conserved cysteine through the conserved F or W. The D gene is left open where the match is weak. Clone size is stated in some rows and not others, as once, few, many or a class when expanded.

len | j_gene | v_gene | d_gene | abundance | CDR3aa | CDR3nt
16 | TRBJ2-3 | TRBV10-3 | TRBD2 | many | CAISEPLTSGRDTQYF | TGTGCCATCAGTGAGCCACTGACTAGCGGGAGGGATACGCAGTATTTT
16 | TRBJ2-1 | TRBV2 | TRBD2 | many | CASRNLAGGGHNEQFF | TGTGCCAGCAGGAATCTAGCGGGAGGAGGACACAATGAGCAGTTCTTC
15 | TRBJ2-1 | TRBV7-9 | TRBD2 | few | CASSLGLAADNEQFF | TGTGCCAGCAGCTTAGGACTAGCGGCTGACAATGAGCAGTTCTTC
14 | TRBJ2-7 | TRBV6-2/TRBV6-3 | TRBD2 | many | CASRPRGLSYEQYF | TGTGCCAGCAGGCCGCGGGGGTTGTCCTACGAGCAGTACTTC
13 | TRBJ1-1 | TRBV5-1 | . | many | CASSLGDPTEAFF | TGCGCCAGCAGCTTGGGGGACCCCACTGAAGCTTTCTTT
13 | TRBJ2-2 | TRBV12-3/TRBV12-4 | . | . | CASKTGRTGELFF | TGTGCCAGCAAAACAGGGCGCACCGGGGAGCTGTTTTTT
16 | TRBJ2-3 | TRBV9 | . | many | CASSISWDFSTDTQYF | TGTGCCAGCAGCATCTCTTGGGACTTCTCCACAGATACGCAGTATTTT
15 | TRBJ1-2 | TRBV18 | . | medium-sized | CASSPPGHSNYGYTF | TGTGCCAGCTCACCACCGGGACATTCTAACTATGGCTACACCTTC
14 | TRBJ2-1 | TRBV3-1 | TRBD2 | . | CASSATSGGNKQFF | TGTGCCAGCAGTGCGACTAGCGGAGGGAATAAGCAGTTCTTC
11 | TRBJ1-4 | TRBV29-1 | . | many | CSVESRGKLFF | TGCAGCGTTGAAAGCCGCGGAAAACTGTTTTTT